A single sample is the source of the 4 T cell receptor beta chains below, sequenced in a study of cytomegalovirus exposure and HLA in healthy donors. The PCR made use of 60 Vbeta and 13 Jbeta primers. Measured with immunoSEQ multiplex PCR; TCRdb has only the in-frame clones, and not every one. Counted here are 110,000 to 150,000 clones, about two thirds occurring once; the ten biggest clones make up approximately 4.3%. The sequencing sample was made of PBMCs. All receptors derive from a man in his fifties or sixties in good health and CMV-seronegative.

CDR3 amino acids: CAWSGQGARGYTF. CDR3 in DNA: TGTGCCTGGAGCGGACAGGGGGCAAGGGGCTACACCTTC. The V call is TRBV30, the J call TRBJ1-2; the match to TRBD1 covers 11 bases. The CDR3 has 13 amino acids. V lost 3 bases, J lost 8 bases, and 5 bases stayed unmatched. Germline V gene sequence: CDR1 GTSNPN, CDR2 SVGIG (reference sequence). Complete variable domain (other parts from reference TRBV30 and TRBJ1-2): SQTIHQWPATLVQPVGSPLSLECTVEGTSNPNLYWYRQAAGRGLQLLFYSVGIGQISSEVPQNLSASRPQDRQFILSSKKLLLSDSGFYLCAWSGQGARGYTFGSGTRLTVV.

This clone was counted only a few times. The junction differs from germline at one of its ends, possibly a read error. The V gene is TRBV10-3, the J gene TRBJ2-5; D unresolved. This CDR3 is 11 amino acids long. Germline lookup yields CDR1 ENHRY and CDR2 SYGVKD. As DNA, the CDR3 is TGTGCCATCAGTGGACAAGAGACCCACTACTTC. Residues: CAISGQETHYF.

This chain joins TRBV6-1 and TRBJ2-7; TRBD2 aligns across 11 bases. In germline, CDR1 is MNHNS, CDR2 SASEGT. Trimming removed 4 bases from V and 0 bases from J; junction bases left unmatched: 2. The length of the CDR3 is 15 residues. Here the CDR3 reads CASSGLAGSSYEQYF. CDR3 DNA sequence: TGTGCCAGCAGTGGACTAGCGGGAAGCTCCTACGAGCAGTACTTC.

V is TRBV7-9 and J is TRBJ2-5, with 7 bases aligning to TRBD2. The CDR3 has 15 amino acids. Unmatched junction bases numbered 11, after V lost 5 bases and J lost 5 bases. Germline values: CDR1 SEHNR, CDR2 FQNEAQ (reference sequence). CDR3 nucleotides: TGTGCCAGCAGCCCGCAAACAAGGGAGGGTGAGACCCAGTACTTC. Its protein is CASSPQTREGETQYF.